The source of this T cell receptor beta chain is a study of cytomegalovirus exposure and HLA in healthy donors. General study findings and limits: The sole available immune exposure information was CMV serostatus. Presence/absence analyses supposed approximately even sequencing depth among donors.

The primer mix had 60 Vbeta and 13 Jbeta primers. Clones were sequenced by immunoSEQ multiplex PCR, and TCRdb holds only the in-frame ones, with some missing. The data show under 150,000 clones, with 70% to 85% seen just once and approximately 2.4% held by the top ten. About this clone itself: The target antigen is unknown.

The CDR3 consists of 15 residues. CDR1 SEHNR and CDR2 FQNEAQ come from the germline V gene (reference sequence). The V end was cut by 1 base, the J end by 3 bases, with 12 bases between. This chain links TRBV7-9 with TRBJ2-5, with D possibly TRBD1 on 6 matching bases. The specimen sequenced was PBMCs. The TCR originated in a male donor in good health and CMV-seronegative. CDR3 nucleotide sequence: TGTGCCAGCAGCTTAGGCTTTCACAGGGAAGAGACCCAGTACTTC. Translation gives CASSLGFHREETQYF.